The sequence of this TCR beta chain was determined in a study of T cell responses to AZD1222 COVID-19 vaccine (dated by TCRdb to the early 2020s). About the investigation overall: TCR sequencing was performed for over 230 trial participants, of whom approximately 200 were given two doses of AZD1222 and approximately 25 were given two doses of MenACWY control vaccine. Trial participants were enrolled by age into subgroups of 18-55, 56-69 and 70-plus years, and around 150, 29 and 61 TCR-sequenced participants, respectively, were included in these subgroups.

About this clone itself: Its target antigen remains unknown. Within one base of it there is no much larger clone, and no base qualities were kept.

The sample's time point label, in plain terms: about 28 days (+/-7) after the second vaccine dose. AZD1222 recipients whose second dose came at about 4 weeks and those whose second dose came at about 12 weeks were combined into one group, since spike-specific TCR depth and breadth did not differ between the two schedules. Vaccinee samples were obtained from the UK trials COV001 and COV002, which included a single-blind randomized controlled phase 2/3 trial of AZD1222 (ChAdOx1 nCoV-19) in healthy adults. For TCRbeta chain sequencing, PBMC samples from trial participants were taken at day 0 and at day 28 after the second dose. CDR1 and CDR2 (SGHNT, YYREEE) derive from the germline V gene (reference sequence). From the cysteine through the phenylalanine, the CDR3 covers 15 amino acids. Of the read, only the CDR3 DNA is kept; its 45 bases are in frame from base 1. Trimmed from V: 0 bases; trimmed from J: 5 bases; junction bases lacking a gene match: 4.

The CDR3 regions of human TCRbeta chains were subjected to immunosequencing. The study's processing was this. TCRs in the repertoires were matched against a reference library of SARS-CoV-2-specific TCRs that had been generated with the MIRA antigen-specificity platform. Breadth was defined as the fraction of unique TCRs that were SARS-CoV-2-associated, and depth was defined as the fraction of total T cells that were SARS-CoV-2-associated. Using the MIRA data, each spike-specific TCR was assigned both to the spike region to which the TCR was reactive and to a CD4 or CD8 class. Log10-transformed breadth and depth values were compared by one-way ANOVA with Sidak's multiple comparisons tests. Imported from immuneACCESS, the table was reduced by TCRdb to in-frame sequences with V and J called. These copies leave out some clones; in studies compared against another copy, an unresolved V gene accounts for under half, and the cause of the remainder is not known. That table supplies the V and J calls and clone size; D and trimming were determined from the DNA. The sample table holds 45,000 to 70,000 clones, of which approximately 88% were seen once. The top ten clonotypes cover approximately 15% of the sample.

Beyond this particular receptor, the publication reports: Most participants were white British and females outnumbered males, and the authors suggested that clonal diversity may have been underestimated. The 56-69-year group was small, and its depth increase did not reach significance, likely because of low power. Because no samples from the day 14 peak response were available, repertoires could be characterized only after the peak T cell response. Epitopes outside the regions mutated in the B.1.351 and B.1.1.7 variants were reportedly recognized by nearly half of the unique spike-specific TCRs. The whole spike protein was spanned by vaccine-associated CD4 TCRs, and dominant responses were seen in regions 160-218 and 743-854. Spike-specific TCR breadth and depth rose significantly after two AZD1222 doses compared with day 0 and with MenACWY recipients. Conclusions about previously exposed vaccinees are limited, since just a handful of AZD1222 recipients were seropositive for SARS-CoV-2 at baseline.

This clonotype was obtained from an adult who received the AZD1222 COVID-19 vaccine. The sample was peripheral blood, taken 28 days after the second AZD1222 dose. The rearrangement joined TRBV5-4 to TRBJ2-1, with 8 central nucleotides matching TRBD2. The nucleotide sequence is given as TGTGCCAGCAGCTTGGAGGGACTAGTGGACAATGAGCAGTTCTTC. Translation gives CASSLEGLVDNEQFF.